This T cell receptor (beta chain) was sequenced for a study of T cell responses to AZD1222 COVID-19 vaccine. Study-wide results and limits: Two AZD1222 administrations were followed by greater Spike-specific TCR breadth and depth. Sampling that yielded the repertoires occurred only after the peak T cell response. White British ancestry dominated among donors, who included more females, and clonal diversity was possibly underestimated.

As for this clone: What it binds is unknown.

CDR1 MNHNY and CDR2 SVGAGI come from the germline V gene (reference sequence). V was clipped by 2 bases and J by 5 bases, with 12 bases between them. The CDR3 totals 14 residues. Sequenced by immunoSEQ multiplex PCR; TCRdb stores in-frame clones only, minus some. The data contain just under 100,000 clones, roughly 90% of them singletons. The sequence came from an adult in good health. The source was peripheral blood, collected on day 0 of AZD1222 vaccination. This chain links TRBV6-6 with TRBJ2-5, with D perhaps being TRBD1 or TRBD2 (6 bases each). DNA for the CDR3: TGTGCCAGCAGTTACACGGGGGCGGACGAGACCCAGTACTTC. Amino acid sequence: CASSYTGADETQYF.